This TCR beta chain was identified in a study of cytomegalovirus exposure and HLA in healthy donors. Primers for the PCR totalled 60 Vbeta and 13 Jbeta. Method: immunoSEQ multiplex PCR; TCRdb's copy keeps in-frame clones and lacks some. The table records more than 90,000 clones, around 70% of them present only once. Germline CDR1 is SGHVS and CDR2 is FNYEAQ. CDR3 length equals 14 residues. The V end lost 5 bases, the J end lost 1 base, and 8 bases lay between the germline ends. The chain is built from TRBV7-6 and TRBJ1-4; D is perhaps TRBD1 (6 bases). The source is a woman aged 45-59 years in good health and CMV-seropositive. Sequencing used PBMCs. This chain's CDR3 is CASSRDITNEKLFF. CDR3 coding DNA: TGTGCCAGCAGCCGGGACATAACTAATGAAAAACTGTTTTTT.